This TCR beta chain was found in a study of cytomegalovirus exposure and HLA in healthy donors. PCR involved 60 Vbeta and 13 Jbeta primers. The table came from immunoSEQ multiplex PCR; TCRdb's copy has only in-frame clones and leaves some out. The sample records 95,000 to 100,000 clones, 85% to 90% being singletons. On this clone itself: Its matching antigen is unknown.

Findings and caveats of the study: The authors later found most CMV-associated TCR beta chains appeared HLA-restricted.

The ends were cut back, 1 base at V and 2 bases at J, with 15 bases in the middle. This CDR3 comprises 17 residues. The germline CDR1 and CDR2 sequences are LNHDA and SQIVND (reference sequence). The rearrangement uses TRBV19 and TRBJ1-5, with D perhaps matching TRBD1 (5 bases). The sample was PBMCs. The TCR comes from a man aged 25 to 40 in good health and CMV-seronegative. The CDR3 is CASSIVLRGTRNQPQHF. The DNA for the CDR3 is TGTGCCAGTAGTATAGTTTTACGAGGGACTCGCAATCAGCCCCAGCATTTT.